A selection of T cell receptor beta chains follows, all from one sample in a study of identical twins. Each CDR3 protein gets one entry after TCRdb re-called the 5' RACE reads with MiXCR. In the table there are 550,000 to 800,000 distinct CDR3 sequences, just over 7% of which are singletons. These sequences were also reported in another study, on yellow fever vaccine responses in identical twins.

The sample consisted of PBMCs. These receptor sequences come from a woman between 18 and 29 years old in good health. The CDR3 runs from the conserved cysteine through the conserved F or W. The D gene is left open where the match is weak. Some rows have no size entry. The others give once, few or many, or a class for an expanded clone.

>TRBJ2-1|NA|TRBV6-1|TRBD1
CASTKGTGTYNEQFF
TGTGCCAGCACAAAGGGGACAGGGACCTACAATGAGCAGTTCTTC
>TRBJ2-5|many|TRBV2|NA
CASSERVPHNQETQYF
TGTGCCAGCAGTGAACGTGTGCCCCACAACCAAGAGACCCAGTACTTC
>TRBJ2-3|few|TRBV20-1|TRBD2
CSAPGEIGALAGFLDTQYF
TGCAGTGCTCCCGGTGAAATAGGGGCACTAGCGGGATTTTTAGATACGCAGTATTTT
>TRBJ2-1|NA|TRBV5-1|TRBD2
CASSLVPGGALNEQFF
TGCGCCAGCAGCTTGGTTCCGGGAGGGGCTCTTAATGAGCAGTTCTTC
>TRBJ2-2|few|TRBV2|TRBD2
CASSGLSGLAGGTGELFF
TGTGCCAGCAGTGGCCTTAGCGGACTAGCGGGAGGGACCGGGGAGCTGTTTTTT
>TRBJ1-4|many|TRBV6-4|NA
CASSSLGVRGLGLNNIHEKLFF
TGTGCCAGCAGTAGCCTTGGGGTCAGGGGTTTGGGTTTAAACAATATCCATGAAAAACTGTTTTTT
>TRBJ2-7|few|TRBV7-9|NA
CASSQQGTPYEQYF
TGTGCCAGCAGCCAACAGGGTACTCCCTACGAGCAGTACTTC
>TRBJ2-3|NA|TRBV5-4|NA
CASSLALRASTDTQYF
TGTGCCAGCAGCTTGGCCTTGCGTGCTAGCACAGATACGCAGTATTTT
>TRBJ2-7|NA|TRBV10-3|NA
CAISVQVPPYEQYF
TGTGCCATCAGTGTACAGGTCCCTCCCTACGAGCAGTACTTC
>TRBJ2-1|many|TRBV4-1|TRBD2
CASSQEILAGGRNEQFF
TGCGCCAGCAGCCAAGAAATTCTAGCGGGGGGGCGGAATGAGCAGTTCTTC
>TRBJ1-2|few|TRBV28|NA
CASSSQGMGLYGYTF
TGTGCCAGCAGTTCGCAGGGGATGGGGCTCTATGGCTACACCTTC
>TRBJ2-5|NA|TRBV25-1|TRBD1
CASSALRTGAGTNRETQYF
TGTGCCAGCAGCGCCCTTAGGACAGGGGCTGGGACTAACAGGGAGACCCAGTACTTC
>TRBJ1-4|many|TRBV12-3/TRBV12-4|NA
CASSSGVMAEKLFF
TGTGCCAGCAGTTCCGGGGTGATGGCAGAAAAACTGTTTTTT
>TRBJ2-5|many|TRBV12-3/TRBV12-4|TRBD2
CASSSRLAGGPTQETQYF
TGTGCCAGCAGTTCGCGACTAGCGGGAGGGCCGACGCAAGAGACCCAGTACTTC
>TRBJ2-2|few|TRBV20-1|TRBD2
CSARDYVGTSGKGNTGELFF
TGCAGTGCTAGAGATTACGTTGGGACTAGCGGGAAAGGGAACACCGGGGAGCTGTTTTTT
>TRBJ2-7|many|TRBV10-3|TRBD2
CAISESKLADYEQYF
TGTGCCATCAGTGAGTCGAAACTAGCGGACTACGAGCAGTACTTC
>TRBJ1-1|few|TRBV11-3|NA
CASRQEGNTEAFF
TGTGCCAGCAGACAGGAGGGGAACACTGAAGCTTTCTTT
>TRBJ2-2|few|TRBV10-2|NA
CASSDVRELFF
TGCGCCAGCAGTGATGTTAGGGAGCTGTTTTTT
>TRBJ2-5|few|TRBV6-5|NA
CASSYHGAGVGETQYF
TGTGCCAGCAGTTACCACGGGGCAGGGGTGGGAGAGACCCAGTACTTC
>TRBJ2-7|NA|TRBV28|TRBD2
CASSHRSHSGSSYEQYF
TGTGCCAGCAGTCACCGATCCCATAGCGGGAGCTCCTACGAGCAGTACTTC
>TRBJ2-1|few|TRBV11-2|TRBD2
CASSLVGLAGGSSYNEQFF
TGTGCCAGCAGCTTAGTCGGACTAGCGGGGGGAAGCTCCTACAATGAGCAGTTCTTC
>TRBJ1-2|many|TRBV12-3/TRBV12-4|TRBD1
CASSPTTGTGYGYTF
TGTGCCAGCAGCCCAACGACCGGGACAGGTTATGGCTACACCTTC
>TRBJ1-1|few|TRBV20-1|TRBD1
CSARETTGGFSTEAFF
TGCAGTGCTAGAGAGACGACAGGGGGCTTTAGCACTGAAGCTTTCTTT
>TRBJ2-1|few|TRBV7-3|TRBD2
CASSPGHGRARDRNEQFF
TGTGCCAGCAGCCCAGGTCACGGGAGGGCCCGTGATAGGAATGAGCAGTTCTTC
>TRBJ1-1|NA|TRBV10-3|TRBD1
CAISPDRVDGTEAFF
TGTGCCATCAGTCCGGACAGGGTAGATGGTACTGAAGCTTTCTTT
>TRBJ2-7|NA|TRBV9|NA
CASSALQWPSEQYF
TGTGCCAGCAGCGCCCTTCAATGGCCTTCCGAGCAGTACTTC
>TRBJ2-7|few|TRBV25-1|TRBD2
CASSEGGTSGSYEQYF
TGTGCCAGCAGTGAAGGGGGGACTAGCGGATCCTACGAGCAGTACTTC
>TRBJ2-1|few|TRBV28|TRBD1
CASFKRTGGNEQFF
TGTGCCAGCTTTAAGCGGACAGGGGGCAATGAGCAGTTCTTC
>TRBJ2-2|few|TRBV11-2|NA
CASSLSQGSGELFF
TGTGCCAGCAGCTTATCGCAGGGTTCCGGGGAGCTGTTTTTT